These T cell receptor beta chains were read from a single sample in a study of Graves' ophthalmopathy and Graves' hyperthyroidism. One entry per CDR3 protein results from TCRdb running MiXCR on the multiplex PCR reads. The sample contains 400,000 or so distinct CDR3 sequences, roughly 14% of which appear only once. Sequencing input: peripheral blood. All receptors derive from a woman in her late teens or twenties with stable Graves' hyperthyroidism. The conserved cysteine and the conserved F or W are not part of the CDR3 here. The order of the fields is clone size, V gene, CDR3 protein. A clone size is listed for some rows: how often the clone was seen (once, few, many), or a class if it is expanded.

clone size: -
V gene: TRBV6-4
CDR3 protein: ASSLAGGCWEAF

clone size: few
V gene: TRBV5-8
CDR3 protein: ASSWGQLNTEAF

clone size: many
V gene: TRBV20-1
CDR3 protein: SARDTSGGTYEQY

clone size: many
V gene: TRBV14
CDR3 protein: ASSQDINQPQH

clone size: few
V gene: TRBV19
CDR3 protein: ASSTGSPADPRGYT

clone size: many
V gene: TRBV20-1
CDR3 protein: SARGTGTTDFDYGYT

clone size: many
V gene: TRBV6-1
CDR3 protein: ASTASGEGGYT

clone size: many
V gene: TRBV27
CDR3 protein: ASLRSAQGDHTEAF

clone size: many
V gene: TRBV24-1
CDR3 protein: ATSGGPGGYT

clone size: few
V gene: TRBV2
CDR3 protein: ASRPRSDYEQY

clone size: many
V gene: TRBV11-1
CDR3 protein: ASSLDHWDMNTEAF

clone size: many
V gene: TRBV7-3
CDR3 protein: ASSTNSNQPQH

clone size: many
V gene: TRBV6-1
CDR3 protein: ASSVSSGVTDTQY

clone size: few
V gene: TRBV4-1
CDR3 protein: ASSLKIRESYEQY

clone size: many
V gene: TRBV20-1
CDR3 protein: SARVMGATKNIQY

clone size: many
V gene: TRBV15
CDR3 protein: ATSRDDDRAIYGYT

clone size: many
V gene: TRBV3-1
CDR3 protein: ASSQSNGYT

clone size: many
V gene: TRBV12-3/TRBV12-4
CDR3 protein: ASGRSGNTIY

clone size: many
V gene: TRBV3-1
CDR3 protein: ASSQRTGETQY

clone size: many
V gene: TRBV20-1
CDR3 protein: SARELGAGYGYT

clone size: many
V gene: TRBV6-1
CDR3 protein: ASHKGQVSSNQPQH

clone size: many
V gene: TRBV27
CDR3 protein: ASSRLGGDTEAF

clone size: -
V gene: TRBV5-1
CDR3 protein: ASSPYRVTQETQY

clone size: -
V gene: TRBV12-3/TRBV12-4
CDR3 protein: ASNPDRAF

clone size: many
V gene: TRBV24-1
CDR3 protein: ATRDVGGELF

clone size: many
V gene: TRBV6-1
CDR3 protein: ASSARTANYGYT

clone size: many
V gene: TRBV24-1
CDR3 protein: ATSESGGRGYT

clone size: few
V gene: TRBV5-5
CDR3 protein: ASSLRLAGGDEQY

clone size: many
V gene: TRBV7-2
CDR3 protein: ASSLAGTAIYGYT

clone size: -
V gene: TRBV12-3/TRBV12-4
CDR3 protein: ASTEGTGTYEQY

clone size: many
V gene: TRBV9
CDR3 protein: ASSVAGENTEAF

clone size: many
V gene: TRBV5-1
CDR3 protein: ASSLAGKNTEAF

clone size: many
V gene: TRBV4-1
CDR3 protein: ASATGTVNTEAF

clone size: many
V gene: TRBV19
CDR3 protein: ASSPRTRDGYT

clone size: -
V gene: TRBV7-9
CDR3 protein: ASSPAMFPYEQY

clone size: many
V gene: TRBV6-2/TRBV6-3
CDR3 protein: ASSYAGPSYEQY

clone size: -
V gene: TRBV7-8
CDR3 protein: ASSLTGDRGNSPLH

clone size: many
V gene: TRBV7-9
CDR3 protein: ASSPSDGYT

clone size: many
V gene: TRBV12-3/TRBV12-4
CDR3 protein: ASSRGGLVMNTEAF

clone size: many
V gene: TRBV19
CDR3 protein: ASSINGGPNQPQH

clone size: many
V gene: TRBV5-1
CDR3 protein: ASSLEGPSNTGELF

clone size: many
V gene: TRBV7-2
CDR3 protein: ASSLGTGIALH

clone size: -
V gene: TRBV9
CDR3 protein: ASSVGTGKETQY

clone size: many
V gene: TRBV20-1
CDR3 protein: SARVPLGLAGELF

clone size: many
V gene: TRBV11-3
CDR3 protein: ASSPAGWTNIQY

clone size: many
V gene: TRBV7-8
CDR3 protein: ASSSSSGGEQY

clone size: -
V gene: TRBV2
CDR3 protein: ASSDQGAPTEAF

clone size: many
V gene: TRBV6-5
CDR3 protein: ASSYARVLEQY

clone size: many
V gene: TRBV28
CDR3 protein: ASRWTGKEQPQH

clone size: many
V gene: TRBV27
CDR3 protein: ASSPGTGKYEQY